The present entry profiles one T cell receptor beta chain with its context. This clone was counted once. Its specific antigen is unknown. There are no base qualities to consult, and no much larger clone falls within one base. The CDR3, cysteine through phenylalanine, is 13 amino acids long. The read is trimmed to its CDR3 DNA, 39 bases read in frame from base 1. In the germline V gene (reference sequence), CDR1 corresponds to SGHAT and CDR2 to FQDESV. Between the V and J ends, shortened by 1 base and 7 bases respectively, the junction contains 7 bases. The immunoSEQ Assay, a bias-controlled multiplex PCR, was used to amplify TCRbeta CDR3 regions from genomic DNA. In the source study's methods: The number of nucleated cells in each sample was estimated from the amplification of reference gene primers within the assay. To quantify the absolute abundance of each unique TCRbeta CDR3 rearrangement, sequence reads were collapsed and filtered. Productive Simpson clonality was computed per sample as the square root of Simpson's diversity index over productive rearrangements. TCRdb took this table from immuneACCESS and kept in-frame rearrangements with V and J called. Such tables lack part of the clones; where checked against another copy, unresolved V genes explain under half of the gap, and the rest is unexplained. From that table come the V and J calls and clone size; the DNA was used to work out D and trimming. In all, the sample holds 130,000 to 150,000 clones, and 80% of those were seen once. 13% of the sample comes from the top ten.

The entry originates in a study of blood T cell repertoires in COVID-19 (dated by TCRdb to the early 2020s). In the study overall: Samples covering the acute and convalescent phases of COVID-19 were provided by collaborators in the United States, Italy and Spain. The samples were drawn from the first 160 participants of the ongoing ImmuneRACE study and from over 950 subjects provided by 6 global collaborators. The material from the prospective study consisted of cDNA or gDNA derived from T cells, B-cell-depleted T cells, or PBMCs. Where available, HLA class I and class II types were taken from metadata supplied by the sample provider and were not determined by assay-based typing. The dataset comprised deeply sampled blood TCRbeta repertoires from subjects exposed to, actively infected with, or recovered from COVID-19. The repertoires were made available in a free public database intended to serve as a resource for research on the immune response to SARS-CoV-2. Nearly every sample came with metadata listing a de-identified subject ID, COVID-19 status, age in years and sex.

Each collaborating institution followed its own protocols to collect whole blood in K2EDTA tubes. For TCRbeta analysis, collaborators shipped samples as frozen whole blood, isolated PBMCs, or DNA extracted from either of those sample types. Here is what the overall study found, with its caveats: The quantity of clinical and demographic metadata differed by source and by participant and was supplied without curation.

Recombination joined TRBV11-1 with TRBJ2-2; a tentative D match to TRBD2 spans 5 bases. Source material: peripheral blood. This sequence was found in a man aged 55 to 69 with active or convalescent COVID-19. For the CDR3, the sequence is CASSLGEGGELFF. The sequence in DNA is TGTGCCAGCAGCTTAGGCGAGGGCGGGGAGCTGTTTTTT.